These T cell receptor beta chains were read from a single sample in a study of human T cells and chemical hapten exposure. TCRdb ran MiXCR on the RACE reads and lists one entry per CDR3 protein. The sample contains about 70,000 distinct CDR3 sequences, about 8% of which appear only once. The sequencing here drew on whole blood, taken in connection with sensitization to the hapten diphenylcyclopropenone (DPC). All receptors come from a woman aged 50 to 60 with alopecia areata. Some clones in this sample may be carry-over from other donors' samples. Both conserved end residues are part of each CDR3. D genes are given only for firm matches. Only some rows state a clone size, as once, few, many or a class for expanded clones.

d_call j_call clone_size v_call cdr3_nt cdr3_aa
. TRBJ1-2 . TRBV5-4 TGTGCCAGCAGCTCCCCCGGCAGGGTCTCCCTTTGGGGCTATGGCTACACCTTC CASSSPGRVSLWGYGYTF
. TRBJ2-5 many TRBV7-2 TGTGCCAGCAGCCCAGGGACCGAACAAGAGACCCAGTACTTC CASSPGTEQETQYF
. TRBJ2-3 . TRBV5-1 TGCGCCAGCAGCTTGGGGTCCGCTACAGATACGCAGTATTTT CASSLGSATDTQYF
. TRBJ2-7 few TRBV10-3 TGTGCCATCAGTGAGTCCGCCGGCGAGCAGTACTTC CAISESAGEQYF
. TRBJ2-7 few TRBV5-1 TGCGCCAGCAGCTTGGAAGCGGGCCGTCAGTACTTC CASSLEAGRQYF
. TRBJ2-7 many TRBV20-1 TGCAGTGCTAGTCGTGTAAACTCCTACGAGCAGTACTTC CSASRVNSYEQYF
. TRBJ1-2 . TRBV30 TGTGCCTGGAGCCCTGAAACGCGGACAGCTTATGGCTACACCTTC CAWSPETRTAYGYTF
TRBD2 TRBJ2-2 few TRBV2 TGTGCCAGCAGTGAAGGAGGCGGGGGGCGAATCACCGGGGAGCTGTTTTTT CASSEGGGGRITGELFF
TRBD1 TRBJ2-4 few TRBV27 TGTGCCAGCAGTCCACGGACAGGGCCCGCCGCCAAAAACATTCAGTACTTC CASSPRTGPAAKNIQYF
. TRBJ2-3 . TRBV5-4 TGTGCCAGCAGCTTGGGGGCAGCTAGCACAGATACGCAGTATTTT CASSLGAASTDTQYF
. TRBJ1-6 . TRBV6-5 TGTGCCAGCAGTCCCTGGGCGGCCCCCTCCTATAATTCACCCCTCCACTTT CASSPWAAPSYNSPLHF
TRBD2 TRBJ2-1 few TRBV29-1 TGCAGCGTTGAAAGTAGCGGGAGCCGAACCTACAATGAGCAGTTCTTC CSVESSGSRTYNEQFF
TRBD1 TRBJ1-2 many TRBV6-5 TGTGCCAGCAGTTACGGGGGACAGGGGGCTCTCCTATCCTACGGCTACACCTTC CASSYGGQGALLSYGYTF
TRBD1 TRBJ1-2 many TRBV10-2 TGCGCCAGTGGACAGGGGGCCATTCTTGGCTACACCTTC CASGQGAILGYTF
TRBD2 TRBJ2-5 . TRBV9 TGTGCCAGCCGGGGGGACCAAGAGACCCAGTACTTC CASRGDQETQYF
. TRBJ2-3 few TRBV20-1 TGCAGTGCTAGAGATCCGCGGTCCGCAGATACGCAGTATTTT CSARDPRSADTQYF
TRBD1 TRBJ1-4 few TRBV12-3/TRBV12-4 TGTGCCAGCAGTTTACGGACAGGGGGAGGAAAACTGTTTTTT CASSLRTGGGKLFF
TRBD1 TRBJ2-7 . TRBV7-9 TGTGCCAGCAGCGCTGACAGGGTCGAGCAGTACTTC CASSADRVEQYF
TRBD2 TRBJ2-1 . TRBV23-1 TGCGCCAGCAGTCCTTCTAGCGGGAGGGCCTCCTACAATGAGCAGTTCTTC CASSPSSGRASYNEQFF
TRBD2 TRBJ2-1 . TRBV29-1 TGCAGCGTTGAAGGGCGGGGGAGGGATGAGCAGTTCTTC CSVEGRGRDEQFF
. TRBJ1-3 many TRBV5-1 TGCGCCAGCAGCTTAGGGAGCTCTGGAAACACCATATATTTT CASSLGSSGNTIYF
TRBD1 TRBJ2-7 . TRBV12-3/TRBV12-4 TGTGCCAGCAGTTCCCAGGGACAGGATGGCTCCGAGCAGTACTTC CASSSQGQDGSEQYF
. TRBJ1-3 many TRBV29-1 TGCAGCGTTGTATGGACAACTGGAAACACCATATATTTT CSVVWTTGNTIYF
. TRBJ1-2 many TRBV4-1 TGCGCCAGCAGCCCCACAGGCCGGTCCCTTTCTAATGGCTACACCTTC CASSPTGRSLSNGYTF
. TRBJ2-4 few TRBV28 TGTGCCGCCAGACAGAGAGCCAAAAACATTCAGTACTTC CAARQRAKNIQYF
. TRBJ2-7 . TRBV5-4 TGTGCCAGCAGCTTGGGTACACTGAGCTCCTACGAGCAGTACTTC CASSLGTLSSYEQYF
TRBD1 TRBJ1-2 many TRBV6-5 TGTGCCAGCAGTAAACGGGACAGGTTGAACTATGGCTACACCTTC CASSKRDRLNYGYTF